The present entry profiles one T cell receptor (beta chain) with its context. Its antigen is undetermined. This specimen comes from a study of OX40 agonist ivuxolimab in advanced cancers. Study details: Three patients, one with hepatocellular carcinoma and two with cutaneous melanoma, responded partially. Findings and caveats of the study: On average, CD8+ T cells showed a greater number of expanded clones than CD4+.

Autoimmune disease history or systemic immunosuppression excluded patients. Here immunoSEQ multiplex PCR was the method, and the copy in TCRdb shows in-frame clones only, minus some. Of tens of thousands of clones listed, 80% to 90% are singletons. The source of this sequence is an adult with an advanced solid tumor such as melanoma, head and neck, liver or kidney cancer. The sample was CD4+ or CD8+ T cells sorted from blood, taken in a trial of the OX40 agonist ivuxolimab.

In DNA form, the CDR3 reads TGTGCCAGCTGGACAGGGTCCAAAAACATTCAGTACTTC. This encodes CASWTGSKNIQYF. V gene TRBV2 combines with J gene TRBJ2-4, with 8 bases aligning to TRBD1. CDR3 size: 13 residues. Trimming cost V 8 bases and J 2 bases; bases outside gene matches: 2. CDR1 and CDR2 (germline): SNHLY, FYNNEI.